This T cell receptor (beta chain) was sequenced during a study of cytomegalovirus exposure and HLA in healthy donors (dated by TCRdb to between 2016 and 2019). Concerning the study at large: In an earlier analysis of 450 to 750 of the donors, roughly 300 Gb of sequence data and 100 million or so unique TCR beta sequences from about 180 million T cells were reported. An early release covering roughly 600 HLA-typed donors comprised about 300 gigabases of sequencing data and some 79 million unique TCR sequences. Among the roughly 390 genotyped donors, around 79% belonged to the genetic ancestry cluster associated with self-reported Caucasian donors. The study aimed to test whether signatures of past pathogen exposure could be identified by cataloging public T cell receptors. The T cell repertoires of 666 subjects were profiled by immunosequencing and related to cytomegalovirus serostatus. Besides the first cohort of 500 to 700 subjects, a separate validation cohort made up of 120 different subjects was used. To predict cytomegalovirus infection status, the study brought together high-throughput TCR immunosequencing, statistical association of individual TCRs with disease status, and machine learning. A later analysis re-examined previously published TCR beta repertoires from roughly 650 donors and added high-resolution HLA genotyping to investigate patterns of TCR occurrence. The later analysis used no new phenotypic data to find candidate immune exposures, relying instead on TCR beta sequences and their occurrence across donors. In an earlier analysis of roughly 600 of the donors, high-throughput TCR beta sequencing was used to judge whether each TCR beta V gene segment behaved as functional or pseudogenic. Donor age, sex, ethnicity and CMV serostatus were collected together with the repertoire data. In a later genetic analysis, genome-wide SNP genotypes for about three fifths of the roughly 670 donors were used, and that subset was treated as a discovery cohort. All discovery cohort repertoires had been generated using a single sequencing platform. HLA typing covered class I and class II loci at four-digit resolution. The number of donors typed differed by locus, with 629-630 for A, B, C, DRB1 and DQB1, more than 500 for DQA1, 606 for DPA1, and about 450 for DPB1. About five DR-DQ haplotypes were handled as single units for association and clustering because linkage in the cohort was strong. Among around 400 genotyped donors of the cohort, an average of roughly 240,000 unique TCR beta nucleotide sequences were sequenced per donor, about a sixth of them non-productive. Points the paper makes about the study in general: Because some donors lacked HLA typing at each locus, the association tests relied only on the typed subset. The classifier was reported to diagnose cytomegalovirus status with high specificity and sensitivity in both the original and validation cohorts. The presence/absence analyses assumed that sequencing depth was roughly uniform across donors, and that assumption may not be true. A further reported finding was that TCR beta sequences accurately predicted the HLA-A and HLA-B alleles for most subjects in the first cohort. When HLA alleles, especially DR and DQ, strongly co-occurred, attributing TCR associations to individual alleles was difficult. Most CMV-associated TCR beta chains appeared to be HLA-restricted in a later analysis, and the HLA associations seemed to be driven largely by CMV exposure. A group of highly shared sequence variants was considered likely to be a technical artifact of the sequencing pipeline. In a later analysis, about 16,000 TCR beta sequences were associated with specific HLA alleles at a false discovery rate of 0.05. In vitro tests confirmed that a few of the cytomegalovirus-associated TCR beta chains recognize cytomegalovirus antigens. According to the authors, the approach could potentially be generalized to other disease states and immunological phenotypes. The 87-base-pair reads could not distinguish some IMGT-functional V segments, including TRBV6-2 and TRBV6-3, so those segments were excluded. The study gave a list of 150 to 200 TCR beta chains associated with cytomegalovirus. Correlated functional status among segregating V segments might reflect linkage disequilibrium, but an unknown experimental factor could not be ruled out. In a later analysis, HLA-associated TCR beta chains were found to be more clonally expanded and to have lower generation probabilities than equally common non-associated chains. Broadly in line with IMGT annotations, most TCR beta V segments showed up in productive rearrangements about 90% or about 30% of the time in an earlier analysis of several hundred of the donors. This cohort had only TCR beta chains sequenced, and the lack of alpha or paired-chain data limited which features could be detected. A later analysis found that TCR association rates varied across HLA loci, with DRB1 alleles showing the most associated TCRs and HLA-C alleles the fewest. Immune exposure information for the cohort was limited to CMV serostatus. Compared with the approximately 720-donor mean, donors in an Asian-associated ancestry cluster had fewer N-insertions in productive TCRs, according to a later genetic analysis. V-gene and J-gene trimming of TCR beta chains was associated with a missense DCLRE1C variant in a later genetic analysis, and the association was replicated in an independent cohort. Most TCR sequences were observed very rarely across donors, whereas some public TCRs were present in many individuals. According to a later analysis, parvovirus B19, influenza, CMV and Epstein-Barr virus appeared linked to several top co-occurrence clusters. Because counts were too low, roughly 18 rarely observed V segments, including chromosome 9 orphons, were left out of the earlier analysis of about 500 of the donors.

In total, approximately 610 healthy bone marrow donors made up the cohort. Cohort members were all nominally healthy when sampled, although unrecorded immune exposures were likely present. The donor was CMV seronegative and belonged to the group of over 350 seronegative cohort members. A peripheral blood sample was provided by each donor, and peripheral blood mononuclear cells were used for TCR beta sequencing. Genomic DNA extraction from the blood cell samples was performed with the Qiagen DNeasy Blood Extraction Kit. Taken from the germline V gene, the CDR1 and CDR2 loops are SGDLS and YYNGEE. CDR3 length: 14 amino acids, cysteine to phenylalanine. The sequence is cut down to CDR3 DNA, 42 bases in frame from base 1. Trimming takes 3 bases off V and 4 bases off J; junction bases not matched to a gene: 3. Notes on this clone: What this receptor recognizes is not known. No base quality information exists; no much larger clone differs at one position.

The library was built by means of the immunoSEQ multiplex PCR assay. For the multiplex PCR, a mixture combining 60 forward primers for TCR Vbeta segments and 13 reverse primers for TCR Jbeta segments was used. A multiplex PCR assay on genomic DNA amplified the CDR3 region of rearranged TCR beta genes. The Illumina HiSeq System was used to sequence the amplified TCR beta libraries as 87-base-pair reads. The source study handled its data this way. In a later analysis, approximately 74 million unique TCR beta chains were counted across the 500 to 850 repertoires, and some 10 million of these chains were shared by at least two donors. A nearest-neighbor algorithm error-corrected the raw reads and collapsed the reads into unique sequences, merging closely related sequences to remove PCR and sequencing errors. V, D and J gene segments were assigned by aligning CDR3 sequences to IMGT reference sequences. For a sequence to be retained, at least a six-nucleotide match to both a V gene segment and a J gene segment was required. Rearrangements were classified as productive when the CDR3 lacked stop codons and remained in frame with V and J, and all other rearrangements were classified as non-productive. Following IMGT convention, CDR3 was defined as the stretch from the second conserved V-encoded cysteine up to the conserved J-encoded phenylalanine. The earlier analysis of 550 to 650 of the donors excluded any sequence lacking an unambiguous match to a single V gene segment. An earlier analysis of 587 of the donors called V segments functional above 56.7% productive rearrangements and segregating when the between-donor standard deviation exceeded 5%. A statistical classification framework was built for diagnosing cytomegalovirus status from the catalog of TCR beta chain sequences. V and J gene assignment, in a later analysis, came from comparing TCR nucleotide sequences with IMGT/GENE-DB human TR gene sequences. A later analysis assigned CDR3 sequences and most-parsimonious VDJ recombination scenarios with the TCRdist pipeline. In a later analysis, each TCR beta chain was defined by its CDR3 amino acid sequence together with its V-gene family, and reads lacking a unique V-gene family were excluded. As a way to deal with suspected cross-contamination and a sequencing artifact, a later analysis dropped 640 or so nucleotide sequences that were highly shared and had low generation probability. In a later analysis, a clonal expansion index for each public chain was calculated from normalized within-repertoire ranks of inferred template counts. In a later analysis, generation probabilities were computed with a VDJ recombination model fitted to out-of-frame rearrangements, and the resulting probabilities were checked against IGoR. In a later analysis, hypergeometric tests were used to score TCR-TCR, TCR-HLA and TCR-CMV co-occurrence, with a repertoire-size bias correction applied to TCR pairs. A later analysis estimated false discovery rates by permuting HLA or CMV assignments 20 times. In a later analysis, co-occurring TCRs were grouped using DBSCAN, and TCRdist sequence similarity was added for clustering within HLA-allele-positive subsets. Repertoires with fewer than 30,000 or more than 120,000 public chains were left out of co-occurrence clustering, as were about 5 repertoires with anomalous nucleotide sharing. Entries here come from immuneACCESS through TCRdb and include only in-frame sequences with V and J called. Some clones fail to appear in such tables; in the studies checked, an unresolved V gene covers under half of the shortfall, and the cause of the remainder is unknown. V, J and clone size derive from that table, while D and trimming were established from the DNA sequence. Here the sample has some 140,000 clones; approximately 73% occur a single time. The ten biggest clones cover 1.3% of the sample.

Sequencing used PBMCs. This chain joins TRBV9 to TRBJ1-4, and 7 junctional nucleotides match TRBD1. This sequence was found in a woman aged 35 to 49 in good health and CMV-seronegative. The DNA reads TGTGCCAGCAGCGGGGGACAGATTAATGAAAAACTGTTTTTT. Its product reads: CASSGGQINEKLFF.